Sequencing of this T cell receptor beta chain was carried out in a study of blood T cell repertoires in COVID-19. Study-level background: Italy, Spain and the United States were the sources of the convalescent and acute COVID-19 samples. The analysed material was cDNA or gDNA that came from T cells, B-cell-depleted T cells, or PBMCs.

The germline gives CDR1 MNHEY, CDR2 SVGAGI. The trim removed 4 bases at V and 5 bases at J, leaving 5 bases unmatched. There are 14 residues in the CDR3. Original analysis: The assay estimated nucleated cells by amplifying reference gene primers. Repertoires were generated with immunoSEQ multiplex PCR, while TCRdb's copy carries only in-frame clones and drops some. The V and J calls and clone size are taken from that table; D and trimming were inferred from the DNA. The sample includes roughly 200,000 clones, 75% to 90% of them seen just once. The chain recombines TRBV6-5 with TRBJ2-5; 9 bases are a match to TRBD1. The sequence was obtained from a human donor with active or convalescent COVID-19. The donor label of this sample is uncertain. The sample was peripheral blood. CDR3 loop: CASSFLTGGETQYF. Here the CDR3 DNA reads TGTGCCAGCAGTTTCTTGACAGGGGGGGAGACCCAGTACTTC.